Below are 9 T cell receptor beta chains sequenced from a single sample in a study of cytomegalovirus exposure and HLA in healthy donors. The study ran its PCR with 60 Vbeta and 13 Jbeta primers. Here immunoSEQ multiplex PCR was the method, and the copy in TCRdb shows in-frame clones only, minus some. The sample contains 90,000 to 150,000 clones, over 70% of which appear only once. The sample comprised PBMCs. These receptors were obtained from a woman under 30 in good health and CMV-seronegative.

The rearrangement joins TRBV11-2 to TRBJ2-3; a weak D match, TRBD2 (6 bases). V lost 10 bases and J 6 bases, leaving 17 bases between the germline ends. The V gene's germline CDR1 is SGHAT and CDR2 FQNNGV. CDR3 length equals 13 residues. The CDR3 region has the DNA TGTGCCACGGGAGACTCAATGCCGGATACGCAGTATTTT. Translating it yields CATGDSMPDTQYF.

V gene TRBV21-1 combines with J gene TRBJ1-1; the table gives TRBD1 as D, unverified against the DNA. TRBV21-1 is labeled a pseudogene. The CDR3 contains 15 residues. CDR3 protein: CASSDRGRVNTEAFF. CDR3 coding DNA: TGTGCCAGCAGCGACAGGGGTAGGGTGAACACTGAAGCTTTCTTT.

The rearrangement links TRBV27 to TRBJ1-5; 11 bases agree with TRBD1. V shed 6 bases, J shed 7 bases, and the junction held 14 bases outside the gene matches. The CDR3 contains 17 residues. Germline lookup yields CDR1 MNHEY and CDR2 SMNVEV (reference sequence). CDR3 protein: CASSPKGQGARGQPQHF. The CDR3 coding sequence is TGTGCCAGCAGCCCAAAAGGACAGGGGGCGCGTGGGCAGCCCCAGCATTTT.

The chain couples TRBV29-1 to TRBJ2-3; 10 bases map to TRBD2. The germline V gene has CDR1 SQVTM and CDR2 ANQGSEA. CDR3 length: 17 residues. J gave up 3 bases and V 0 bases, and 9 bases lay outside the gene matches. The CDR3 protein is CSVEDLAGDSRTDTQYF. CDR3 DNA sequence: TGCAGCGTTGAAGATCTAGCGGGAGATAGTAGGACAGATACGCAGTATTTT.

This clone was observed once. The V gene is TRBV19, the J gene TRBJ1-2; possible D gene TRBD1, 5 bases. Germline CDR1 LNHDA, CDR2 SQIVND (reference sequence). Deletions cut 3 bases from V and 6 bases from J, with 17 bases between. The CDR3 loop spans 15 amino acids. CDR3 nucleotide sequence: TGTGCCAGTAGTATGGTCGCCCTCAGGGAAGATGGCTACACCTTC. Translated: CASSMVALREDGYTF.

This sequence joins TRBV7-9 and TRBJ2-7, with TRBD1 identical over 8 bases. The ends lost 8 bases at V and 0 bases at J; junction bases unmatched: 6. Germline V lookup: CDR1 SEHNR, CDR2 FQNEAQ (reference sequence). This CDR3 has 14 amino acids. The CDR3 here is CASGSQGDSYEQYF. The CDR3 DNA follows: TGTGCCAGCGGTTCACAGGGGGACTCCTACGAGCAGTACTTC.

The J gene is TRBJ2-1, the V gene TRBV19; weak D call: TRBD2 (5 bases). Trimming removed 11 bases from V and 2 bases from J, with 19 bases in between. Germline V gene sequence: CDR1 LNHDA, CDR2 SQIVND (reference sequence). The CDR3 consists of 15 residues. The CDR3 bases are TGTGCCTGCCGAGAGGGAAGCGGCGCCTACAATGAGCAGTTCTTC. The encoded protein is CACREGSGAYNEQFF.

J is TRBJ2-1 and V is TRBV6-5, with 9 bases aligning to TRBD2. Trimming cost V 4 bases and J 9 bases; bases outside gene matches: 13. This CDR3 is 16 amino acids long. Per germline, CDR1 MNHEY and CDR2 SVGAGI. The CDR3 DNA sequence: TGTGCCAGCAGTTCCAGGGTTGGCGGGAGGGGGGGTGAGCAGTTCTTC. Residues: CASSSRVGGRGGEQFF.

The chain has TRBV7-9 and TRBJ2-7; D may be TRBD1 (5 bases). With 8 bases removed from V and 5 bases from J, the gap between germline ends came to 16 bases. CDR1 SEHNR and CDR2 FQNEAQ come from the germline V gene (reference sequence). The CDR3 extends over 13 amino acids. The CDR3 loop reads CASLGLVIHEQYF. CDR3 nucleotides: TGTGCCAGCCTGGGGCTAGTTATCCACGAGCAGTACTTC.